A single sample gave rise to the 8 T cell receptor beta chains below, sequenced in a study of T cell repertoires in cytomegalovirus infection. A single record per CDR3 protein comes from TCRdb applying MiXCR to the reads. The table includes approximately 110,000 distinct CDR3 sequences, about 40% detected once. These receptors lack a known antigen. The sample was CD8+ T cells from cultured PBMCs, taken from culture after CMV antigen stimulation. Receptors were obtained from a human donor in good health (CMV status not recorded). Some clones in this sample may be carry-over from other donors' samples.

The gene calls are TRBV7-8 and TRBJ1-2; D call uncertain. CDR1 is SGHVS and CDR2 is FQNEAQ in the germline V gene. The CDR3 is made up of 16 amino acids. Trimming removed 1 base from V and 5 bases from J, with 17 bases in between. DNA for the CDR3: TGTGCCAGCAGCTTAGAAAAAGGAGGACTCCTGTATGGCTACACCTTC. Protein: CASSLEKGGLLYGYTF.

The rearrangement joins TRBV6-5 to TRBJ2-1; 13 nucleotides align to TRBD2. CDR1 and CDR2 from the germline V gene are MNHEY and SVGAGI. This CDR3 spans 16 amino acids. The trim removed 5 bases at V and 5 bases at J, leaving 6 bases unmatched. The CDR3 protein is CASSPLGLAGDNEQFF. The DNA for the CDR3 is TGTGCCAGCAGTCCTCTTGGACTAGCGGGGGACAATGAGCAGTTCTTC.

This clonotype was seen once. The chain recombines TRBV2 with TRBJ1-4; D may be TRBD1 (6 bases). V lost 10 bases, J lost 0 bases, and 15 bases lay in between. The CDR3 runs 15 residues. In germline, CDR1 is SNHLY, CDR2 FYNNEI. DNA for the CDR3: TGTGCCACAGGGGAAGACCATGCAACTAATGAAAAACTGTTTTTT. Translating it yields CATGEDHATNEKLFF.

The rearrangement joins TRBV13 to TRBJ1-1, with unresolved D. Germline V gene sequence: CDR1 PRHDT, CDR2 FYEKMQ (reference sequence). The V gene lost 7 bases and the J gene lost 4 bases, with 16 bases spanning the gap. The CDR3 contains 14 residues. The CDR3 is CASTEGVLATEAFF. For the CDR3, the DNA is TGTGCCAGCACCGAGGGAGTTTTGGCCACTGAAGCTTTCTTT.

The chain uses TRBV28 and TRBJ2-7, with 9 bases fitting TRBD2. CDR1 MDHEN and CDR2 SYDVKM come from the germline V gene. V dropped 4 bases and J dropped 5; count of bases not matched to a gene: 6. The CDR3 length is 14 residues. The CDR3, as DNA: TGTGCCAGCAGTTGGGGCCTAGCGGGGAACGAGCAGTACTTC. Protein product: CASSWGLAGNEQYF.

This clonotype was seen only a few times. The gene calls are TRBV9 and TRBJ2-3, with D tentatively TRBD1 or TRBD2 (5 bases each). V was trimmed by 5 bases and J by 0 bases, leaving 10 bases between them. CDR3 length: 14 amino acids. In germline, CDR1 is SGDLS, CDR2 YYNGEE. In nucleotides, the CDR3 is TGTGCCAGCAGTTCGGGGCGGAGCACAGATACGCAGTATTTT. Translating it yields CASSSGRSTDTQYF.

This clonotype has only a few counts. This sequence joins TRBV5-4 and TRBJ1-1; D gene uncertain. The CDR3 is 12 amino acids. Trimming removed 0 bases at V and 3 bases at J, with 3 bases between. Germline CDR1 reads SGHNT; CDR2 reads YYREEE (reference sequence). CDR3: CASSLEYTEAFF. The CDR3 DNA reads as TGTGCCAGCAGCTTGGAGTACACTGAAGCTTTCTTT.

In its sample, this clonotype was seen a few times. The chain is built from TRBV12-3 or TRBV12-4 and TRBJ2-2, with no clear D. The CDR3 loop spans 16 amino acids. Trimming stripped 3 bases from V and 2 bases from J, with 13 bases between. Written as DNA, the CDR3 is TGTGCCAGCAGTTTTTCTAAGTCGCCTAACACCGGGGAGCTGTTTTTT. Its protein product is CASSFSKSPNTGELFF.